This passage covers 9 T cell receptor beta chains from one sample sequenced in a study of T cell changes during pregnancy in multiple sclerosis. Clones were read by immunoSEQ multiplex PCR, and TCRdb kept only the in-frame ones, dropping some. The sample lists about 56,000 clones; around 90% were seen once. This specimen consisted of CD4+ T cells from peripheral blood mononuclear cells, obtained in the second trimester of pregnancy. The source of these receptors is a female donor with multiple sclerosis, enrolled in a pregnancy study.

The chain has TRBV2 and TRBJ1-1; unclear D gene. This CDR3 contains 14 residues. Germline V gene data show CDR1 as SNHLY and CDR2 as FYNNEI. V was pared by 7 bases and J by 2 bases, with 14 bases between. In DNA form, the CDR3 reads TGTGCCAGCACCTCGAGGCCGGGTAACACTGAAGCTTTCTTT. Encoded protein: CASTSRPGNTEAFF.

The chain recombines TRBV11-1 with TRBJ1-1, with a tentative D call TRBD1 (6 bases). The CDR3 runs to 16 residues. V shed 7 bases and J shed 5 bases, with 23 bases lying between them. The germline gives CDR1 SGHAT, CDR2 FQDESV (reference sequence). The CDR3 region has the DNA TGTGCCAGCAACCCTTCGGGGAGCAGGGGAAGAACTGAAGCTTTCTTT. Translating gives CASNPSGSRGRTEAFF.

The chain links TRBV5-4 to TRBJ2-1, with 14 bases fitting TRBD2. CDR3 size: 15 residues. V shed 3 bases and J 9 bases; nucleotides not matched to a gene: 5. Germline CDR1 is SGHNT and CDR2 is YYREEE (reference sequence). The CDR3 sequence: CASSSGTSGSSEQFF. The DNA for the CDR3 is TGTGCCAGCAGCTCCGGGACTAGCGGGAGTAGTGAGCAGTTCTTC.

The J gene is TRBJ1-1, the V gene TRBV5-1; 9 bases are a match to TRBD1. In germline, CDR1 is SGHRS, CDR2 YFSETQ. V was pared by 4 bases and J by 0 bases, with 4 bases of the junction left unmatched. The length of the CDR3 is 15 residues. This CDR3 reads CASSGRDRVNTEAFF. CDR3 DNA: TGCGCCAGCAGCGGACGGGACAGGGTGAACACTGAAGCTTTCTTT.

The J gene is TRBJ1-2, the V gene TRBV29-1; D is possibly TRBD1 (6 bases). V gave up 4 bases and J gave up 5 bases, with 17 bases separating them. Germline CDR1 is SQVTM and CDR2 is ANQGSEA. This CDR3 has 14 amino acids. Here the CDR3 reads CSVARAGDYYGYTF. CDR3 nucleotides: TGCAGCGTTGCCCGGGCAGGGGATTATTATGGCTACACCTTC.

The chain recombines TRBV18 with TRBJ2-1, with a weak D call TRBD1 (6 bases). V lost 3 bases to trimming and J lost 4 bases, with 16 bases between them. Germline V lookup: CDR1 KGHSH, CDR2 LQKENI. This CDR3 spans 16 amino acids. The CDR3 loop is CASSPAPGHSYNEQFF. CDR3 coding DNA: TGTGCCAGCTCACCCGCTCCGGGACACTCTTACAATGAGCAGTTCTTC. Based on the CDR3 plus reference TRBV18 and TRBJ2-1, the full variable domain is NAGVMQNPRHLVRRRGQEARLRCSPMKGHSHVYWYRQLPEEGLKFMVYLQKENIIDESGMPKERFSAEFPKEGPSILRIQQVVRGDSAAYFCASSPAPGHSYNEQFFGPGTRLTVL.

The chain links TRBV10-3 to TRBJ2-1; D perhaps matches TRBD1 (6 bases). V dropped 6 bases and J dropped 4 bases, with 16 bases sitting between them. Germline V gene sequence: CDR1 ENHRY, CDR2 SYGVKD. This CDR3 region has 15 residues. In nucleotides, the CDR3 is TGTGCCATCAGCCCTGAACAGGGCGGGTACAATGAGCAGTTCTTC. It translates to CAISPEQGGYNEQFF.

This clone was seen a few times. This chain links TRBV7-6 with TRBJ2-7; D ambiguous. The V gene's germline CDR1 is SGHVS and CDR2 FNYEAQ. V was pared by 1 base and J by 0 bases, with 7 bases between. The CDR3 length is 14 residues. DNA of the CDR3: TGTGCCAGCAGCTTAGGGCAGTTCTCCTACGAGCAGTACTTC. It is translated as CASSLGQFSYEQYF.

The V gene is TRBV4-1, the J gene TRBJ1-1; maybe TRBD1 (6 bases). Germline V lookup: CDR1 MGHRA, CDR2 YSYEKL. The CDR3 contains 18 residues. Trimming stripped 0 bases from V and 0 bases from J, with 17 bases between. The CDR3 bases are TGCGCCAGCAGCCAAGACCCCGGACAGCCTTCGATGAACACTGAAGCTTTCTTT. It yields the protein CASSQDPGQPSMNTEAFF.